The following is a T cell receptor beta chain sequence with its context. The antigen remains unidentified. The data originate from a study of blood T cells in healthy people across ages. The CDR3 is made up of 14 amino acids. The germline V gene encodes CDR1 KGHDR and CDR2 SFDVKD. With V trimmed by 0 bases and J by 3 bases, 0 bases remained unmatched. General study findings and limits: Without sorted subsets, naive and antigen-experienced compartments could not be conclusively compared. Not knowing donor CMV status may have confounded expanded clonotype changes. Relative to aged donors, long-lived donors carried more naive CD4+ cells and displayed higher diversity.

Together with a sample-barcoded 5' primer, a J-beta primer mix was included in a second PCR lasting roughly 6 to 12 cycles. The template-switch adaptor, which had 12 random nucleotides, put a tag on each cDNA molecule. Each CDR3 protein is one row after TCRdb ran MiXCR on the 5' RACE reads. The sample comprises roughly 680,000 distinct CDR3 sequences, over 45% of which are singletons, and around a third rests with the top ten. Sequencing was carried out using blood. The chain links TRBV24-1 to TRBJ2-5; 7 nucleotides line up with TRBD2. This receptor was taken from a woman in her sixties or seventies in good health. CDR3 sequence: CATSDLGGEETQYF. The CDR3, as DNA: TGTGCCACCAGTGATTTGGGGGGGGAAGAGACCCAGTACTTC.